Listed below are T cell receptor beta chains from one sample, sequenced in a study of blood T cell repertoires in COVID-19. TCRdb keeps only in-frame clones here, not all; method: immunoSEQ multiplex PCR. The sample yields around 190,000 clones, about 89% seen once. Sequencing was carried out using peripheral blood. The origin of the receptors is a man aged 18-30 years who had recovered from COVID-19. Both conserved end residues are part of each CDR3. A D gene is named only where the DNA matches it firmly. Rows may omit the clone size; those that give it use once, few, many or a size class.

D gene | J gene | CDR3 length | clone size | V gene | CDR3 protein | CDR3 DNA
- | TRBJ1-4 | 15 | - | TRBV7-8 | CASSPRALSGEKLFF | TGTGCCAGCAGCCCCCGGGCCTTAAGCGGTGAAAAACTGTTTTTT
TRBD1 | TRBJ2-5 | 12 | - | TRBV5-1 | CASTSGGKTQYF | TGCGCCAGCACGTCAGGGGGCAAGACCCAGTACTTC
TRBD1 | TRBJ1-3 | 13 | - | TRBV6-5 | CASSRQGGNTIYF | TGTGCCAGCAGCAGACAGGGAGGAAACACCATATATTTT
- | TRBJ2-7 | 13 | - | TRBV12-3/TRBV12-4 | CASSLGQSDEQYF | TGTGCCAGCAGTTTAGGACAGTCCGACGAGCAGTACTTC
TRBD1 | TRBJ1-1 | 17 | - | TRBV2 | CASSEIRGGQGQTEAFF | TGTGCCAGCAGTGAAATTCGAGGTGGACAGGGGCAAACTGAAGCTTTCTTT
TRBD1 | TRBJ2-1 | 10 | - | TRBV29-1 | CSAGQDGQFF | TGCAGCGCCGGACAGGATGGGCAGTTCTTC
- | TRBJ2-5 | 16 | few | TRBV5-4 | CASSSRGGASKETQYF | TGTGCCAGCAGCTCTCGAGGGGGGGCGTCTAAAGAGACCCAGTACTTC
- | TRBJ2-7 | 15 | few | TRBV4-2 | CASSQVVGATYEQYF | TGTGCCAGCAGCCAAGTAGTTGGGGCAACCTACGAGCAGTACTTC
TRBD1 | TRBJ2-1 | 15 | - | TRBV30 | CAWSVRGTGYREQFF | TGTGCCTGGAGTGTACGTGGGACAGGTTACCGTGAGCAGTTCTTC
- | TRBJ2-3 | 15 | - | TRBV5-4 | CASSFDGRILDTQYF | TGTGCCAGCAGCTTCGACGGGAGAATACTAGATACGCAGTATTTT
TRBD2 | TRBJ2-5 | 14 | few | TRBV7-2 | CASSYRTSRETQYF | TGTGCCAGCAGCTACCGGACTAGTCGGGAGACCCAGTACTTC
TRBD2 | TRBJ2-7 | 15 | - | TRBV11-2 | CASRPTSGRLYEQYF | TGTGCCAGCAGACCAACTAGCGGGAGGCTCTACGAGCAGTACTTC
TRBD1 | TRBJ1-5 | 13 | once | TRBV19 | CASSPTGVQPQHF | TGTGCCAGTAGTCCCACAGGGGTTCAGCCCCAGCATTTT
TRBD1 | TRBJ1-2 | 12 | - | TRBV5-1 | CASSRDSYGYTF | TGCGCCAGCAGTAGGGACAGTTATGGCTACACCTTC
- | TRBJ2-3 | 14 | - | TRBV6-5 | CASSSGRYTDTQYF | TGTGCCAGCAGTAGCGGAAGATACACAGATACGCAGTATTTT
TRBD1 | TRBJ1-2 | 16 | - | TRBV19 | CASSIRDRGPVYGYTF | TGTGCCAGTAGTATCCGGGACAGGGGGCCGGTCTATGGCTACACCTTC
- | TRBJ1-4 | 16 | - | TRBV10-3 | CAISEVTGPTNEKLFF | TGTGCCATCAGTGAGGTAACAGGGCCAACTAATGAAAAACTGTTTTTT
TRBD2 | TRBJ2-3 | 14 | - | TRBV2 | CASRLAETTDTQYF | TGTGCCAGCAGACTAGCGGAGACCACAGATACGCAGTATTTT
TRBD2 | TRBJ2-7 | 16 | - | TRBV10-2 | CASSGTSAGASYEQYF | TGCGCCAGCAGTGGGACTAGCGCCGGGGCCTCCTACGAGCAGTACTTC
- | TRBJ1-2 | 13 | - | TRBV10-3 | CAIKPDFLEGYTF | TGTGCCATCAAACCGGACTTCCTTGAGGGCTACACCTTC